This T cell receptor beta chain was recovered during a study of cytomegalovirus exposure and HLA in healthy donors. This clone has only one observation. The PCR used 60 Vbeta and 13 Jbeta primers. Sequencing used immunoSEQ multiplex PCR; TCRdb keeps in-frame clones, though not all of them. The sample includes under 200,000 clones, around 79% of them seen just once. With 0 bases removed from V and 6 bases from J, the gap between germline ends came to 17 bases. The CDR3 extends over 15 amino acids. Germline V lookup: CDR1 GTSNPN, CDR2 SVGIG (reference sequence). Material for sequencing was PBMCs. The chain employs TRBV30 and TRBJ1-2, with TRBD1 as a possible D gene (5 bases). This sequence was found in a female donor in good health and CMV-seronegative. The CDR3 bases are TGTGCCTGGAGTGTAGTTGCCAGGGCAATGGATGGCTACACCTTC. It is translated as CAWSVVARAMDGYTF.